Listed below are T cell receptor beta chains from one sample, sequenced in a study of cytomegalovirus exposure and HLA in healthy donors. This table comes from immunoSEQ multiplex PCR, and its TCRdb copy is limited to in-frame clones, with some not included. Among 200,000 or so clones listed, roughly 84% were seen once. Sequenced material: PBMCs. Source of these receptors: a woman between 18 and 29 years old in good health and CMV-seropositive. Both conserved end residues are part of each CDR3. D genes are given only for firm matches. The size of a clone is reported for some rows only, either as once, few or many, or as a class for expanded clones.

len	v_gene	d_gene	abundance	j_gene	CDR3aa	CDR3nt
16	TRBV13	-	-	TRBJ1-4	CASSRAGTWTNEKLFF	TGTGCCAGCAGCCGAGCCGGGACATGGACTAATGAAAAACTGTTTTTT
14	TRBV27	-	-	TRBJ2-5	CASSSQIRGETQYF	TGTGCCAGCAGTAGCCAGATCCGGGGGGAGACCCAGTACTTC
15	TRBV5-1	TRBD2	many	TRBJ2-2	CASSFEAGVGGELFF	TGCGCCAGCAGCTTTGAGGCGGGAGTCGGCGGGGAGCTGTTTTTT
14	TRBV6-6	-	-	TRBJ1-5	CASTNQGVNQPQHF	TGTGCCAGCACCAATCAGGGCGTCAATCAGCCCCAGCATTTT
17	TRBV7-6	TRBD1	-	TRBJ1-1	CASSLQGAGLRNTEAFF	TGTGCCAGCAGCTTACAGGGGGCCGGGCTTAGAAACACTGAAGCTTTCTTT
12	TRBV5-4	-	-	TRBJ2-3	CASSRGLDTQYF	TGTGCCAGCAGCCGGGGTCTGGATACGCAGTATTTT
15	TRBV5-6	-	once	TRBJ1-5	CASSLATFHLQPQHF	TGTGCCAGCAGCTTGGCAACATTCCATCTTCAGCCCCAGCATTTT
16	TRBV7-2	TRBD2	-	TRBJ2-1	CASSPNLAGGYNEQFF	TGTGCCAGCAGCCCGAATCTAGCGGGAGGCTACAATGAGCAGTTCTTC
17	TRBV5-8	TRBD1	-	TRBJ2-7	CASSSSLWTGRPYEQYF	TGTGCCAGCAGCTCCAGCTTGTGGACAGGGAGACCCTACGAGCAGTACTTC
15	TRBV6-1	TRBD2	once	TRBJ2-3	CASSGWGGEADTQYF	TGTGCCAGCAGTGGGTGGGGGGGGGAGGCAGATACGCAGTATTTT
14	TRBV14	TRBD1	-	TRBJ2-7	CASSRRDRGGEQYF	TGTGCCAGCAGCCGCCGGGACAGGGGGGGCGAGCAGTACTTC
15	TRBV5-1	TRBD2	once	TRBJ2-1	CASSFGLAGYNEQFF	TGCGCCAGCAGCTTCGGACTAGCGGGTTACAATGAGCAGTTCTTC
13	TRBV6-5	TRBD1	-	TRBJ2-1	CASTRDSFNEQFF	TGTGCCAGCACCCGGGACAGTTTCAATGAGCAGTTCTTC
14	TRBV2	-	-	TRBJ1-4	CASSEGSRNEKLFF	TGTGCCAGCAGTGAGGGCAGCCGTAATGAAAAACTGTTTTTT
15	TRBV7-9	-	-	TRBJ1-4	CASSSGADGGKKLFF	TGTGCCAGCAGCTCCGGGGCGGACGGCGGGAAAAAACTGTTTTTT
14	TRBV9	-	-	TRBJ1-2	CASSAFRTESGYTF	TGTGCCAGCAGCGCATTCCGGACAGAATCTGGCTACACCTTC
14	TRBV18	-	-	TRBJ2-5	CASSPNRDRETQYF	TGTGCCAGCTCACCCAACAGGGATCGGGAGACCCAGTACTTC
16	TRBV30	TRBD1	-	TRBJ1-2	CAWRPADRGVSYGYTF	TGTGCCTGGAGACCAGCAGACAGGGGGGTCAGCTATGGCTACACCTTC
19	TRBV7-9	TRBD2	-	TRBJ2-3	CASSLRTGLAEYSTDTQYF	TGTGCCAGCAGCTTACGGACGGGACTAGCGGAATATAGCACAGATACGCAGTATTTT
13	TRBV9	-	-	TRBJ1-4	CASSQGLGEKLFF	TGTGCCAGCAGCCAGGGTCTAGGTGAAAAACTGTTTTTT
14	TRBV10-3	-	-	TRBJ1-5	CAIREGVGNQPQHF	TGTGCCATCAGGGAAGGGGTGGGCAATCAGCCCCAGCATTTT
17	TRBV7-8	TRBD2	-	TRBJ2-1	CASRPLAGGNSYNEQFF	TGTGCCAGCAGGCCCTTAGCGGGGGGAAACTCCTACAATGAGCAGTTCTTC
14	TRBV7-9	TRBD1	-	TRBJ1-1	CASSSGQMNTEAFF	TGTGCCAGCAGCTCGGGACAGATGAACACTGAAGCTTTCTTT
13	TRBV11-2	-	once	TRBJ2-5	CASSPGAGETQYF	TGTGCCAGCAGCCCTGGGGCAGGGGAGACCCAGTACTTC
12	TRBV19	TRBD1	few	TRBJ2-7	CASSTGGDEQYF	TGTGCCAGCTCGACAGGGGGCGACGAGCAGTACTTC
17	TRBV7-9	-	-	TRBJ1-2	CASSLDRERIVDYGYTF	TGTGCCAGCAGCTTAGACAGGGAGCGCATCGTAGACTATGGCTACACCTTC
12	TRBV6-6	-	-	TRBJ1-1	CASSYRGGEAFF	TGTGCCAGCAGTTACAGGGGAGGTGAAGCTTTCTTT
17	TRBV29-1	TRBD2	-	TRBJ2-5	CSVLIPGLAGPQETQYF	TGCAGCGTTTTAATCCCGGGACTAGCGGGGCCCCAAGAGACCCAGTACTTC
15	TRBV11-2	-	-	TRBJ2-7	CASSPVGRGRNEQYF	TGTGCCAGCAGCCCAGTGGGGAGAGGCAGGAACGAGCAGTACTTC
13	TRBV29-1	TRBD2	-	TRBJ2-7	CSVLTSGGYEQYF	TGCAGCGTCCTGACTAGCGGGGGCTACGAGCAGTACTTC
16	TRBV5-6	TRBD1	-	TRBJ1-3	CASTALTGSLGNTIYF	TGTGCCAGCACCGCCCTGACAGGGAGTTTGGGAAACACCATATATTTT
15	TRBV7-6	-	-	TRBJ2-1	CASSPPAVSYNEQFF	TGTGCCAGCAGCCCTCCCGCAGTTTCCTACAATGAGCAGTTCTTC
14	TRBV7-9	-	-	TRBJ2-5	CASSLSRLQETQYF	TGTGCCAGCAGCTTGTCGCGGCTCCAAGAGACCCAGTACTTC
13	TRBV6-1	-	-	TRBJ2-3	CASSAGGTDTQYF	TGTGCCAGCAGTGCGGGGGGCACAGATACGCAGTATTTT
13	TRBV4-1	-	-	TRBJ2-3	CASSQVKTGTAYF	TGCGCCAGCAGCCAAGTTAAAACAGGAACAGCGTATTTT